The 26 T cell receptor beta chains below come from one sample, sequenced in a study of blood T cell repertoires in COVID-19. TCRdb keeps only in-frame clones here, not all; method: immunoSEQ multiplex PCR. The repertoire holds about half a million clones, approximately 83% seen once, with 3.2% in the top ten. The sequencing sample was made of peripheral blood. The receptors stem from a human donor in a cohort sampled during active COVID-19.

The chain couples TRBV27 to TRBJ1-4; D is possibly TRBD1 (6 bases). The V and J ends lost 4 bases and 5 bases respectively, with 11 bases between them. Per germline, CDR1 MNHEY and CDR2 SMNVEV (reference sequence). This CDR3 comprises 14 residues. The CDR3 loop is CASSSIQGNEKLFF. The CDR3 DNA is TGTGCCAGCAGTTCAATACAGGGAAATGAAAAACTGTTTTTT. The full variable domain, its missing parts supplied by reference TRBV27 and TRBJ1-4, is EAQVTQNPRYLITVTGKKLTVTCSQNMNHEYMSWYRQDPGLGLRQIYYSMNVEVTDKGDVPEGYKVSRKEKRNFPLILESPSPNQTSLYFCASSSIQGNEKLFFGSGTQLSVL.

The V gene is TRBV30, the J gene TRBJ1-4; D gene uncertain. CDR1 is GTSNPN, CDR2 SVGIG, per germline (reference sequence). V was shortened by 3 bases and J by 5 bases, with 10 bases between the two germline ends. This CDR3 region has 13 residues. CDR3 residues: CAWRPAKNEKLFF. DNA of the CDR3: TGTGCCTGGAGGCCTGCTAAAAATGAAAAACTGTTTTTT.

The rearrangement links TRBV7-8 to TRBJ1-5; D remains ambiguous. Germline loops: CDR1 SGHVS, CDR2 FQNEAQ. The CDR3 length is 13 residues. V dropped 8 bases and J dropped 4 bases, with 12 bases sitting between them. CDR3 protein: CASGPAENQPQHF. The CDR3 coding sequence is TGTGCCAGCGGCCCGGCGGAGAATCAGCCCCAGCATTTT.

This chain uses TRBV15 with TRBJ2-7, with 8 bases that match TRBD2. The CDR3 totals 14 residues. The J segment lost 0 bases and the V segment lost 5 bases, leaving 3 bases of the junction unmatched. Per germline, CDR1 LNHNV and CDR2 YYDKDF (reference sequence). DNA for the CDR3: TGTGCCACCAGCCCGCGGGGGGACTCCTACGAGCAGTACTTC. Translation: CATSPRGDSYEQYF.

A remark on this clone: At one boundary the junction diverges from the germline segment, which might be a read error. This chain links TRBV3-1 (or the pseudogene TRBV3-2) with TRBJ1-4, with D maybe TRBD1 (5 bases). Germline V lookup: CDR1 LGHDT, CDR2 YNNKEL (reference sequence). The CDR3 has 12 residues. The CDR3 DNA reads as TGTGCCAGCAGCCAACGACAGTCCCCCCAGTCGTTT. Amino acid sequence: CASSQRQSPQSF.

The chain uses TRBV5-6 and TRBJ2-2; D remains ambiguous. Germline values: CDR1 SGHDT, CDR2 YYEEEE. The germline V and J ends were trimmed by 4 bases and 7 bases, with 8 bases remaining between them. CDR3 size: 12 residues. The CDR3 region is CASSETGGELFF. CDR3 sequence (DNA): TGTGCCAGCAGCGAGACGGGCGGGGAGCTGTTTTTT.

This clone was picked up many times. The CDR3 protein is CASSDQGTYGYTF. CDR3 coding DNA: TGTGCCAGCAGTGATCAGGGGACCTATGGCTACACCTTC. The chain has TRBV6-1 and TRBJ1-2; a weak D match, TRBD1 (6 bases). Germline CDR1 is MNHNS and CDR2 is SASEGT. V gave up 3 bases and J gave up 4 bases, with 9 bases separating them. There are 13 residues in the CDR3.

V and J are TRBV15 and TRBJ2-1; 7 bases agree with TRBD2. From germline, CDR1 is LNHNV and CDR2 YYDKDF (reference sequence). The CDR3 sequence is 14 residues long. V shed 7 bases and J 4 bases; nucleotides not matched to a gene: 7. Here the CDR3 DNA reads TGTGCCACCACATCGGCTAGCGGTTACAATGAGCAGTTCTTC. It yields the protein CATTSASGYNEQFF.

This clone was recorded once. The J gene is TRBJ1-1, the V gene TRBV5-6; D is undetermined. Trimming removed 4 bases at V and 0 bases at J, with 7 bases between. The length of the CDR3 is 13 residues. The germline gives CDR1 SGHDT, CDR2 YYEEEE. Here the CDR3 DNA reads TGTGCCAGCAGCCGCCCAGTGAACACTGAAGCTTTCTTT. Translated, it gives CASSRPVNTEAFF.

V is TRBV25-1 and J is TRBJ1-4; no clear D. The V gene lost 6 bases and the J gene lost 4 bases, with 12 bases spanning the gap. In germline, CDR1 is MGHDK, CDR2 SYGVNS. The CDR3 contains 14 residues. The CDR3 DNA is TGTGCCAGCAGCCTGACAAATCTTAATGAAAAACTGTTTTTT. Its protein product is CASSLTNLNEKLFF. Based on the CDR3 plus reference TRBV25-1 and TRBJ1-4, the full variable domain is EADIYQTPRYLVIGTGKKITLECSQTMGHDKMYWYQQDPGMELHLIHYSYGVNSTEKGDLSSESTVSRIRTEHFPLTLESARPSHTSQYLCASSLTNLNEKLFFGSGTQLSVL.

The rearrangement links TRBV5-1 to TRBJ2-5, with a tentative D call TRBD2 (8 bases). The CDR3 spans 18 residues. In germline, CDR1 is SGHRS, CDR2 YFSETQ. The V gene lost 4 bases and the J gene lost 1 base, with 23 bases spanning the gap. DNA for the CDR3: TGCGCCAGCAGCCCGGGGACTAGGGGGAGGGGGCTCCAAGAGACCCAGTACTTC. Protein sequence: CASSPGTRGRGLQETQYF.

The chain has TRBV19 and TRBJ2-5, with TRBD2 matching 11 bases. V was pared by 4 bases and J by 2 bases, with 9 bases of the junction left unmatched. The germline V gene encodes CDR1 LNHDA and CDR2 SQIVND (reference sequence). The CDR3 sequence is 17 residues long. CDR3 sequence reads: CASSTTSGTSGQETQYF. CDR3 sequence (DNA): TGTGCCAGTAGTACCACTTCCGGGACTAGCGGTCAAGAGACCCAGTACTTC.

A few counts support this clone. The genes are TRBV25-1 and TRBJ2-1; 11 bases map to TRBD1. The germline V gene has CDR1 MGHDK and CDR2 SYGVNS. This CDR3 is built from 15 residues. Losses at the gene ends were 10 bases for V and 7 bases for J; bases not matched to a gene: 12. CDR3 DNA sequence: TGTGCCACCTCCCCCGGGACAGGGGGGAGAAATGAGCAGTTCTTC. Its translation is CATSPGTGGRNEQFF.

The chain has TRBV5-1 and TRBJ2-7; weak D call: TRBD1 (6 bases). The germline gives CDR1 SGHRS, CDR2 YFSETQ. V lost 4 bases and J lost 3, with 20 bases in between. The CDR3 spans 16 residues. Here the CDR3 DNA reads TGCGCCAGCAGCCCCCCATCCCCGGGACATATCTACGAGCAGTACTTC. Translation gives CASSPPSPGHIYEQYF. The complete variable domain, with remaining parts taken from reference TRBV5-1 and TRBJ2-7, reads KAGVTQTPRYLIKTRGQQVTLSCSPISGHRSVSWYQQTPGQGLQFLFEYFSETQRNKGNFPGRFSGRQFSNSRSEMNVSTLELGDSALYLCASSPPSPGHIYEQYFGPGTRLTVT.

The gene calls are TRBV6-1 and TRBJ2-5; weak D call: TRBD1 (6 bases). Germline CDR1 is MNHNS and CDR2 is SASEGT. V lost 2 bases and J lost 1, with 8 bases in between. The CDR3 length is 14 residues. The CDR3 spells CASSENRVQETQYF. As DNA, the CDR3 is TGTGCCAGCAGTGAAAACAGGGTCCAAGAGACCCAGTACTTC.

The chain's CDR3 is CATSRDPGGLVYEQYF. The CDR3 DNA reads TGTGCCACCAGCAGAGACCCGGGGGGATTGGTATACGAGCAGTACTTC. This chain joins TRBV15 and TRBJ2-7, with 7 bases that match TRBD2. From germline, CDR1 is LNHNV and CDR2 YYDKDF (reference sequence). The CDR3 consists of 16 residues. The ends lost 0 bases at V and 4 bases at J; junction bases unmatched: 9.

This chain links TRBV7-2 with TRBJ2-1, with D possibly being TRBD2 (6 bases). Germline V CDR1 and CDR2: SGHTA, FQGNSA. CDR3 size: 12 residues. V was clipped by 5 bases and J by 10 bases, with 12 bases between them. The CDR3 region has the DNA TGTGCCAGCAGCGAGGGACTCCAGGAGCAGTTCTTC. This codes for CASSEGLQEQFF.

V is TRBV4-3 and J is TRBJ1-2; no clear D gene. Trimming left V 0 bases short and J 4 bases short, with 9 bases between. Per germline, CDR1 LGHNA and CDR2 YSLEER. The CDR3 totals 14 residues. CDR3 in amino acids: CASSQEHSFYGYTF. The CDR3 region has the DNA TGCGCCAGCAGCCAAGAGCACAGTTTCTATGGCTACACCTTC.

This chain links TRBV13 with TRBJ1-4; D perhaps matches TRBD1 (5 bases). Germline assignment: CDR1 PRHDT and CDR2 FYEKMQ (reference sequence). This CDR3 comprises 16 residues. Trimming cost V 3 bases and J 5 bases, with 16 bases left between them. The CDR3 sequence is CASSFPRGEGNEKLFF. For the CDR3, the DNA is TGTGCCAGCAGCTTTCCCCGAGGGGAGGGAAATGAAAAACTGTTTTTT.

This rearrangement joins TRBV27 to TRBJ2-1, with 10 bases aligning to TRBD1. Germline CDR1 MNHEY, CDR2 SMNVEV (reference sequence). Germline trimming cut 6 bases from V and 14 bases from J; bases unmatched to any gene: 10. This CDR3 comprises 13 residues. CDR3 sequence (DNA): TGTGCCAGCAGACTTTTCCCCGGGACAGGGGAGTTCTTC. Its protein is CASRLFPGTGEFF.

The chain joins TRBV29-1 to TRBJ2-3; D is ambiguous. The CDR3 consists of 12 residues. Germline-derived CDR1 and CDR2 are SQVTM and ANQGSEA. The germline V and J ends were trimmed by 7 bases and 4 bases, with 12 bases remaining between them. The CDR3, as DNA: TGCAGCGCCGAGAGGTCCGCAGATACGCAGTATTTT. Amino acids: CSAERSADTQYF.

CDR3 protein: CASSLDPNISGEKLFF. DNA of the CDR3: TGTGCCAGCAGCTTAGATCCGAACATATCAGGAGAAAAACTGTTTTTT. V is TRBV11-3 and J is TRBJ1-4; D uncertain. CDR1 and CDR2 from the germline V gene are SGHNT and YENEEA. The CDR3 is 16 amino acids. V dropped 0 bases and J dropped 8 bases, with 16 bases sitting between them.

The rearrangement joins TRBV27 to TRBJ2-5, with D possibly being TRBD2 (6 bases). The CDR3 has 15 amino acids. Germline values: CDR1 MNHEY, CDR2 SMNVEV (reference sequence). Deletions cut 10 bases from V and 1 base from J, with 19 bases between. The DNA for the CDR3 is TGTGCCACCTTAAGGAGGGGAATGTCCCAAGAGACCCAGTACTTC. This translates into CATLRRGMSQETQYF.

This clone was picked up one time. This chain joins TRBV29-1 and TRBJ1-1, with D tentatively TRBD1 (5 bases). V dropped 0 bases and J dropped 1 base, with 6 bases sitting between them. The CDR3 has 13 residues. Germline lookup yields CDR1 SQVTM and CDR2 ANQGSEA. The CDR3 protein is CSVEDDRNTEAFF. The DNA of the CDR3 is TGCAGCGTTGAAGATGACAGGAACACTGAAGCTTTCTTT.

This clone showed up just a few times. The V call is TRBV5-1, the J call TRBJ2-1; weak D call: TRBD2 (6 bases). With 4 bases removed from V and 0 bases from J, the gap between germline ends came to 11 bases. Germline V gene data show CDR1 as SGHRS and CDR2 as YFSETQ. This CDR3 comprises 15 residues. CDR3 in DNA: TGCGCCAGCAGCCCCGGGGGAGGCTCCTACAATGAGCAGTTCTTC. Protein sequence: CASSPGGGSYNEQFF. Supplemented by reference TRBV5-1 and TRBJ2-1, the full variable domain reads KAGVTQTPRYLIKTRGQQVTLSCSPISGHRSVSWYQQTPGQGLQFLFEYFSETQRNKGNFPGRFSGRQFSNSRSEMNVSTLELGDSALYLCASSPGGGSYNEQFFGPGTRLTVL.

The rearrangement links TRBV28 to TRBJ1-1, with unresolved D. The germline V and J ends were trimmed by 6 bases and 9 bases, with 11 bases remaining between them. Germline V gene data show CDR1 as MDHEN and CDR2 as SYDVKM. The CDR3 extends over 11 amino acids. The CDR3 loop reads CASSGEIQAFF. In DNA, the CDR3 is TGTGCCAGCAGCGGAGAAATCCAAGCTTTCTTT.